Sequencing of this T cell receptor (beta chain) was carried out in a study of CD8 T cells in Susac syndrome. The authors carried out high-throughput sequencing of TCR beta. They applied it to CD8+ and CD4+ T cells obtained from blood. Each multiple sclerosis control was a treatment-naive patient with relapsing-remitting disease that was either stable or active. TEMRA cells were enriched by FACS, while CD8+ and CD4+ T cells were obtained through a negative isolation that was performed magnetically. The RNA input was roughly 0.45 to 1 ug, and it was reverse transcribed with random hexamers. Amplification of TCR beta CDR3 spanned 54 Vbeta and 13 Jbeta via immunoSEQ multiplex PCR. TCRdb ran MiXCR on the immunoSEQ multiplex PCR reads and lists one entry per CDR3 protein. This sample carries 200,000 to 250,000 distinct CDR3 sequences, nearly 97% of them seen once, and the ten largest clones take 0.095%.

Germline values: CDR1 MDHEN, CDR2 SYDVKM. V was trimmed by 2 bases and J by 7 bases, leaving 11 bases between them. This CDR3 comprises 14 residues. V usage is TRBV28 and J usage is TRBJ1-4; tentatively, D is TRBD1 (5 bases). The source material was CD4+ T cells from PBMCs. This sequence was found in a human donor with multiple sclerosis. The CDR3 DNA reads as TGTGCCAGCAGTTTACAGGGCTGGGGTGAAAAACTGTTTTTT. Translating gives CASSLQGWGEKLFF.